This T cell receptor (beta chain) was recovered during a study of CD8+CD57+ T cells in acquired aplastic anemia. CDR1 is KGHDR and CDR2 is SFDVKD in the germline V gene. Trimming removed 5 bases at V and 6 bases at J, with 13 bases between. The CDR3 is 13 amino acids. TCR beta VDJ combinations and CDR3 sequences were profiled from genomic DNA. TCRdb recomputed calls from the reads with MiXCR, one row per CDR3 protein. The repertoire has some 42,000 distinct CDR3 sequences, 55% to 80% of them found once; the top ten carry less than 25%. This clonotype came up once. The origin of this receptor is a human donor in good health, serving as a control. The rearrangement joins TRBV24-1 to TRBJ2-7; D is uncertain. The specimen was sorted CD4+, CD8+, or CD8+CD57+ T cells (not recorded which) from PBMCs. As DNA, the CDR3 is TGTGCCACCAGTGCGTCCCTAATGGGCGAGCAGTACTTC. This encodes CATSASLMGEQYF.